Here is one T cell receptor beta chain with its context. V lost 4 bases, J lost 5 bases, and 25 bases lay in between. This CDR3 has 17 amino acids. Germline V CDR1 and CDR2: SGHRS, YFSETQ. The sample is drawn from a study of cytomegalovirus exposure and HLA in healthy donors. PCR employed 60 Vbeta and 13 Jbeta primers. Profiling relied on immunoSEQ multiplex PCR, and the TCRdb table lists in-frame clones only, not all of them. The profile shows tens of thousands of clones, under 80% of them singletons. Sequenced input: PBMCs. The chain employs TRBV5-1 and TRBJ2-7, with D maybe TRBD1 (6 bases). This clonotype originated in a man in his thirties or forties in good health and CMV-seropositive. The CDR3 sequence: CASSVTGFVNGNNEQYF. The CDR3 DNA is TGCGCCAGCAGCGTAACAGGGTTCGTGAACGGGAACAACGAGCAGTACTTC.